This entry lists 12 T cell receptor beta chains sequenced from one sample in a study of cytomegalovirus exposure and HLA in healthy donors. A multiplex PCR was run with 60 Vbeta primers and 13 Jbeta primers. Assay used: immunoSEQ multiplex PCR; TCRdb lists only in-frame clones, some missing. Counted here are about 130,000 clones, approximately 78% occurring once; the ten biggest clones make up around 6.4%. Sequencing was performed on PBMCs. The receptors originated from a woman aged 40 to 50 in good health and CMV-seropositive.

This chain uses TRBV7-6 with TRBJ1-1; D gene ambiguous. V lost 4 bases and J 2 bases, leaving 8 bases between the germline ends. Germline loops: CDR1 SGHVS, CDR2 FNYEAQ. The CDR3 covers 13 residues. Here the CDR3 reads CASSSFGNTEAFF. The CDR3 bases are TGTGCCAGCAGCTCCTTTGGCAACACTGAAGCTTTCTTT.

The V gene is TRBV27, the J gene TRBJ2-7; the D gene is possibly TRBD2 (5 bases). The germline gives CDR1 MNHEY, CDR2 SMNVEV (reference sequence). V was pared by 4 bases and J by 0 bases, with 10 bases between. This CDR3 is 14 amino acids long. This CDR3 is CASSSRRRSYEQYF. In nucleotides, the CDR3 is TGTGCCAGCAGTTCAAGGAGGCGCTCCTACGAGCAGTACTTC.

The chain recombines TRBV9 with TRBJ2-3, with 7 bases matching TRBD1. Trimming removed 4 bases from V and 4 bases from J; junction bases left unmatched: 6. CDR3 length equals 14 residues. Germline values: CDR1 SGDLS, CDR2 YYNGEE. Here the CDR3 reads CASSPGQTADTQYF. CDR3 in DNA: TGTGCCAGCAGCCCGGGACAGACAGCAGATACGCAGTATTTT.

The CDR3 bases are TGTGCCAGCAGCCCCACCGGCGGGTTCCAGTACTTC. Translated, it gives CASSPTGGFQYF. The chain carries TRBV5-4 and TRBJ2-5; tentatively, D is TRBD2 (5 bases). In germline, CDR1 is SGHNT, CDR2 YYREEE (reference sequence). V lost 4 bases to trimming and J lost 10 bases, with 14 bases between them. The CDR3 extends over 12 amino acids.

The chain combines TRBV27 with TRBJ2-3, with 7 bases lining up with TRBD2. The V and J ends lost 2 bases and 4 bases, in that order; junction bases with no gene match: 3. Germline lookup yields CDR1 MNHEY and CDR2 SMNVEV (reference sequence). This CDR3 is built from 14 residues. Written as DNA, the CDR3 is TGTGCCAGCAGTTTAAGACTAGCCCCAGATACGCAGTATTTT. Its translation: CASSLRLAPDTQYF.

Regarding this clone: The junction and the germline gene differ at one end; a read error may be behind it. The chain joins TRBV7-7 to TRBJ2-5; 10 nucleotides align to TRBD1. Germline V CDR1 and CDR2: SSHAT, FNYEAQ (reference sequence). There are 18 residues in the CDR3. This CDR3 is CASSLGPPGQGVFETQYF. The CDR3 bases are TGTGCTAGCAGCTTAGGACCCCCAGGACAGGGGGTGTTTGAGACCCAGTACTTC.

The CDR3 nucleotides are TGTGCCACCAGCAGAGTGTCAGGGACAGGGGGTACTGAAGCTTTCTTT. Translated, it gives CATSRVSGTGGTEAFF. The genes are TRBV15 and TRBJ1-1; 11 bases agree with TRBD1. V lost 1 base to trimming and J lost 5 bases; unmatched junction nucleotides: 6. The germline CDR1 and CDR2 sequences are LNHNV and YYDKDF (reference sequence). The CDR3 consists of 16 residues.

This rearrangement joins TRBV6-6 to TRBJ1-1; the D gene is possibly TRBD1 (5 bases). Germline CDR1 and CDR2: MNHNY and SVGAGI (reference sequence). The CDR3 runs to 13 residues. V gave up 0 bases and J gave up 10 bases, with 12 bases separating them. CDR3 in DNA: TGTGCCAGCAGTTACTCACCAGGGAATAGAGCTTTCTTT. It is translated as CASSYSPGNRAFF.

About this clone itself: The junction shows a germline mismatch at one end, possibly a read error. The V and J genes are TRBV28 and TRBJ2-7, with a possible D match to TRBD2 (5 bases). Germline V gene data show CDR1 as MDHEN and CDR2 as SYDVKM. The CDR3 is 15 residues long. The CDR3 nucleotides are TGCGCCTGCGGGCCCATGAGGGTCCAAGCCTACGAGCAGTACTTC. Its protein product is CACGPMRVQAYEQYF.

The rearrangement uses TRBV9 and TRBJ2-5; 10 bases fit TRBD2. V was clipped by 5 bases and J by 4 bases; unmatched bases: 5. CDR1 is SGDLS and CDR2 is YYNGEE in the germline V gene. This CDR3 is built from 14 residues. CDR3 in amino acids: CASSRSGGRETQYF. Written as DNA, the CDR3 is TGTGCCAGCAGTCGTAGCGGGGGGCGAGAGACCCAGTACTTC.

The chain combines TRBV7-2 with TRBJ2-1; D not resolved. Per the germline V gene, CDR1 is SGHTA and CDR2 is FQGNSA. Trimming stripped 7 bases from V and 8 bases from J, with 9 bases between. The CDR3 has 11 amino acids. The DNA for the CDR3 is TGTGCCAGCACCACCCGGGATGAGCAGTTCTTC. Protein product: CASTTRDEQFF.

This clone was seen a few times. The chain carries TRBV9 and TRBJ1-1; tentatively, D is TRBD1 (5 bases). The CDR3 is 13 residues long. The V end was cut by 4 bases, the J end by 3 bases, with 10 bases between. In germline, CDR1 is SGDLS, CDR2 YYNGEE. Here the CDR3 DNA reads TGTGCCAGCAGCCCAAGGGGATACACTGAAGCTTTCTTT. Protein: CASSPRGYTEAFF.